One sample yielded the 15 T cell receptor beta chains listed below, sequenced in a study of blood T cell repertoires in COVID-19. Here immunoSEQ multiplex PCR was the method, and the copy in TCRdb shows in-frame clones only, minus some. The sample records around 300,000 clones, over 75% being singletons. The sequenced sample consisted of PBMCs or T cells enriched from blood (not recorded which). These receptors came from a woman between 25 and 40 years old who had recovered from COVID-19.

The genes are TRBV24-1 and TRBJ2-3; tentative D call: TRBD2 (6 bases). CDR3 length: 17 amino acids. V gave up 1 base and J gave up 2 bases, with 15 bases separating them. From germline, CDR1 is KGHDR and CDR2 SFDVKD. CDR3 region: CATSDLERGGLTDTQYF. The CDR3 bases are TGTGCCACCAGTGATTTAGAACGGGGAGGACTCACAGATACGCAGTATTTT.

The V gene is TRBV7-8, the J gene TRBJ1-3; D is ambiguous. The V end was cut by 5 bases, the J end by 0 bases, with 17 bases between. Germline V CDR1 and CDR2: SGHVS, FQNEAQ. The CDR3 length is 17 residues. The CDR3 nucleotides read TGTGCCAGCAGCATACTAAGACCGGTAAACTCTGGAAACACCATATATTTT. Its translation: CASSILRPVNSGNTIYF.

The rearrangement links TRBV27 to TRBJ2-7; 8 positions match TRBD2. After removal of 0 bases from V and 2 bases from J, the junction contained 6 bases not matched to a gene. Germline CDR1 MNHEY, CDR2 SMNVEV (reference sequence). CDR3 length: 16 residues. The CDR3 nucleotides are TGTGCCAGCAGTTTATCTAGCGGGACGGTGACCTACGAGCAGTACTTC. This gives the protein CASSLSSGTVTYEQYF.

The chain recombines TRBV7-8 with TRBJ2-5; D remains unclear. This CDR3 region has 12 residues. Germline CDR1 reads SGHVS; CDR2 reads FQNEAQ. The V and J ends lost 5 bases and 5 bases respectively, with 9 bases between them. The CDR3 here is CASSPRSETQYF. For the CDR3, the DNA is TGTGCCAGCAGCCCCCGGTCGGAGACCCAGTACTTC.

This clone was observed once. This rearrangement joins TRBV12-3 or TRBV12-4 to TRBJ1-1; D remains ambiguous. This CDR3 is 11 amino acids long. Trimming took off 6 bases at V and 5 bases at J, with 7 bases between the two ends. Written as DNA, the CDR3 is TGTGCCAGCAGCACCTATACTGAAGCTTTCTTT. The encoded protein is CASSTYTEAFF.

The chain uses TRBV27 and TRBJ2-1; 8 nucleotides align to TRBD2. Germline assignment: CDR1 MNHEY and CDR2 SMNVEV (reference sequence). The CDR3 is 20 amino acids. Trimming took 1 base from V and 4 from J; bases not matched to a gene: 18. This chain's CDR3 is CASSLWWSSGAGTTYNEQFF. CDR3 nucleotide sequence: TGTGCCAGCAGTTTATGGTGGAGTAGCGGGGCGGGCACGACATACAATGAGCAGTTCTTC.

This rearrangement joins TRBV21-1 to TRBJ2-7; the table's D call of TRBD2 was not tested on the DNA. TRBV21-1 is tagged as a pseudogene. The CDR3 is 24 amino acids. DNA of the CDR3: TGTGCCAGCAGCAAAGATCGAGGGACCGGGGACACAAGCTTTACTAGCGAGGGAGACTACGAGCAGTACTTC. It translates to CASSKDRGTGDTSFTSEGDYEQYF.

The chain uses TRBV10-3 and TRBJ2-1, with 8 bases identical to TRBD2. The CDR3 is 15 residues long. The J segment lost 8 bases and the V segment lost 2 bases, leaving 8 bases of the junction unmatched. Looked up from germline, CDR1 is ENHRY and CDR2 is SYGVKD. CDR3 sequence: CAISETAGVRDEQFF. The DNA for the CDR3 is TGTGCCATCAGTGAGACAGCGGGAGTCCGGGATGAGCAGTTCTTC.

This clone was counted a few times. V gene TRBV19 combines with J gene TRBJ1-6; 7 bases match TRBD1. Germline V gives CDR1 LNHDA, CDR2 SQIVND (reference sequence). This CDR3 has 14 residues. Germline trimming cut 5 bases from V and 10 bases from J; bases unmatched to any gene: 8. The CDR3 is CASSSPGGNSPLHF. In DNA form, the CDR3 reads TGTGCCAGTAGTTCCCCAGGGGGTAACTCACCCCTCCACTTT.

This clone was detected once. V usage is TRBV7-3 and J usage is TRBJ1-3, with 9 bases that match TRBD1. Germline-derived CDR1 and CDR2 are SGHTA and FQGTGA. The CDR3 spans 16 residues. V trimming: 0 bases; J trimming: 2 bases; junction bases outside the gene matches: 2. As DNA, the CDR3 is TGTGCCAGCAGCTTAACGGGACAGGGAGCTGGAAACACCATATATTTT. Its protein is CASSLTGQGAGNTIYF.

This clone was counted once. This sequence joins TRBV6-5 and TRBJ2-1; 7 bases fit TRBD1. The CDR3 runs 15 residues. CDR1 is MNHEY, CDR2 SVGAGI, per germline. Trimming took 5 bases from V and 4 from J; bases not matched to a gene: 8. In nucleotides, the CDR3 is TGTGCCAGCAGTCCTGACAGGGCAGTTTACAATGAGCAGTTCTTC. Amino acids: CASSPDRAVYNEQFF.

This clone appeared a single time. The rearrangement joins TRBV2 to TRBJ2-2, with D hard to call. CDR1 is SNHLY and CDR2 is FYNNEI in the germline V gene. The CDR3 has 14 residues. The V end was cut by 4 bases, the J end by 7 bases, with 13 bases between. CDR3 amino acids: CASSVASAGGELFF. CDR3 coding DNA: TGTGCCAGCAGTGTGGCGAGCGCCGGCGGGGAGCTGTTTTTT.

The rearrangement uses TRBV19 and TRBJ2-5, with 8 bases lining up with TRBD1. The J segment lost 3 bases and the V segment lost 6 bases, leaving 3 bases of the junction unmatched. CDR3 length equals 13 residues. Germline V lookup: CDR1 LNHDA, CDR2 SQIVND (reference sequence). CDR3: CASRLQGEETQYF. The CDR3 DNA sequence: TGTGCCAGTAGGTTACAGGGGGAAGAGACCCAGTACTTC.

This chain links TRBV19 with TRBJ2-5, with D perhaps TRBD2 (5 bases). V was shortened by 4 bases and J by 0 bases, with 33 bases between the two germline ends. Germline V gene data show CDR1 as LNHDA and CDR2 as SQIVND (reference sequence). CDR3 length: 22 amino acids. The CDR3 nucleotides are TGTGCCAGTAGTAAGTTCGAATACTCACCCGTTAGGCGAGGACTGTACCAAGAGACCCAGTACTTC. Its protein is CASSKFEYSPVRRGLYQETQYF.

This chain links TRBV10-3 with TRBJ2-1; D is perhaps TRBD2 (6 bases). V dropped 0 bases and J dropped 4 bases, with 16 bases sitting between them. CDR1 and CDR2 (germline): ENHRY, SYGVKD. There are 17 residues in the CDR3. The CDR3 here is CAISESSGTALYNEQFF. CDR3 sequence (DNA): TGTGCCATCAGTGAGTCTAGCGGTACCGCCCTATACAATGAGCAGTTCTTC.